This T cell receptor beta chain is drawn from a study of shared clonotypes between healthy human individuals. Study in general: A couple of women and a few men aged 18 to 49 made up the donors. Whole-study findings and limits: What naive subsets generally showed was a larger estimated richness than memory subsets showed. The expectation was that sequencing depth would affect clonotype sharing among donors.

Running of the assay took place at deep level. This table comes from immunoSEQ multiplex PCR, and its TCRdb copy is limited to in-frame clones, with some not included. The table lists 2 million or so clones, approximately 95% of them singletons. About this clone itself: The antigen remains unidentified.

Trimming took 0 bases from V and 5 from J, leaving 11 bases between them. CDR1 is SGHDN, CDR2 FVKESK, per germline. The CDR3 runs 15 residues. The origin of this receptor is a man aged 18 to 29 in good health. The sequenced sample consisted of naive CD4+ T cells sorted from blood. Subset given: CD45RA+ positively selected. This chain joins TRBV14 and TRBJ1-5; D perhaps matches TRBD1 (6 bases). This chain's CDR3 is CASSQDLAGDQPQHF. The CDR3, as DNA: TGTGCCAGCAGCCAAGATTTGGCAGGGGATCAGCCCCAGCATTTT.